Listed below are T cell receptor beta chains from one sample, sequenced in a study of blood T cell repertoires in COVID-19. The method was immunoSEQ multiplex PCR; TCRdb's version includes in-frame clones alone and lacks a portion of them. This table holds nearly 250,000 clones, about 83% found once. Sequenced input: PBMCs or T cells enriched from blood (not recorded which). Receptor source: a woman between 45 and 60 years old who had recovered from COVID-19. CDR3s include the opening cysteine and the closing phenylalanine or tryptophan. The order of the fields is J gene, V gene, D gene, clone size, CDR3 protein, CDR3 DNA. The D gene is left open where the match is weak. For some rows the clone size is stated as once, few or many, or as a class when expanded; others skip it.

J gene: TRBJ1-6
V gene: TRBV5-1
D gene: TRBD1
clone size: NA
CDR3 protein: CASSFGGSRGLSPLHF
CDR3 DNA: TGCGCCAGCAGCTTTGGGGGCTCCAGGGGGCTTTCACCCCTCCACTTT

J gene: TRBJ2-5
V gene: TRBV7-2
D gene: TRBD2
clone size: NA
CDR3 protein: CASSFFGTRETQYF
CDR3 DNA: TGTGCCAGCAGCTTTTTCGGGACTAGAGAGACCCAGTACTTC

J gene: TRBJ1-5
V gene: TRBV27
D gene: TRBD1
clone size: NA
CDR3 protein: CASSVRQGGVNQPQHF
CDR3 DNA: TGTGCCAGCAGTGTCCGACAGGGGGGGGTCAATCAGCCCCAGCATTTT

J gene: TRBJ1-2
V gene: TRBV12-2
D gene: NA
clone size: NA
CDR3 protein: CASRPWNNRGKVGNYGYTF
CDR3 DNA: TGTGCAAGTCGCCCTTGGAACAACAGGGGAAAGGTTGGGAACTATGGCTACACCTTC

J gene: TRBJ2-4
V gene: TRBV11-3
D gene: NA
clone size: NA
CDR3 protein: CASSFGSAGLAKNIQYF
CDR3 DNA: TGTGCCAGCAGCTTCGGTTCGGCGGGGCTAGCCAAAAACATTCAGTACTTC

J gene: TRBJ1-6
V gene: TRBV7-8
D gene: NA
clone size: few
CDR3 protein: CASSLGGNSPLHF
CDR3 DNA: TGTGCCAGCAGCTTAGGCGGTAATTCACCCCTCCACTTT

J gene: TRBJ2-1
V gene: TRBV5-1
D gene: TRBD2
clone size: NA
CDR3 protein: CASSWKTLRDVGTSGRVDEQFF
CDR3 DNA: TGCGCCAGCAGCTGGAAGACTCTCCGGGACGTCGGGACTAGCGGGAGGGTTGATGAGCAGTTCTTC

J gene: TRBJ1-1
V gene: TRBV4-3
D gene: NA
clone size: NA
CDR3 protein: CASSQAADRGRTEAFF
CDR3 DNA: TGCGCCAGCAGCCAAGCCGCGGACCGGGGGAGGACTGAAGCTTTCTTT

J gene: TRBJ2-7
V gene: TRBV29-1
D gene: TRBD2
clone size: NA
CDR3 protein: CSVEAGGLTYEQYF
CDR3 DNA: TGCAGCGTTGAGGCGGGAGGCCTAACCTACGAGCAGTACTTC

J gene: TRBJ2-7
V gene: TRBV6-5
D gene: TRBD2
clone size: NA
CDR3 protein: CASSLGLADYEQYF
CDR3 DNA: TGTGCCAGCAGTCTCGGACTAGCCGACTACGAGCAGTACTTC

J gene: TRBJ2-7
V gene: TRBV5-3
D gene: NA
clone size: many
CDR3 protein: CARSAQTDSYEQYF
CDR3 DNA: TGTGCCAGAAGCGCCCAGACAGATTCCTACGAGCAGTACTTC

J gene: TRBJ2-2
V gene: TRBV9
D gene: NA
clone size: NA
CDR3 protein: CASSGGPGELFF
CDR3 DNA: TGTGCCAGCAGCGGGGGCCCCGGGGAGCTGTTTTTT

J gene: TRBJ1-4
V gene: TRBV6-1
D gene: NA
clone size: NA
CDR3 protein: CASSEGIRFRGRANEKLFF
CDR3 DNA: TGTGCCAGCAGTGAAGGAATCAGGTTTCGGGGGAGGGCTAATGAAAAACTGTTTTTT

J gene: TRBJ2-1
V gene: TRBV9
D gene: NA
clone size: NA
CDR3 protein: CASRPTGRNEQFF
CDR3 DNA: TGTGCCAGCAGACCCACGGGGAGGAATGAGCAGTTCTTC

J gene: TRBJ1-4
V gene: TRBV24-1
D gene: NA
clone size: NA
CDR3 protein: CATSDPATNEKLFF
CDR3 DNA: TGTGCCACCAGTGACCCTGCAACTAATGAAAAACTGTTTTTT

J gene: TRBJ1-1
V gene: TRBV4-1
D gene: TRBD1
clone size: NA
CDR3 protein: CASSQQQGVPVAEAFF
CDR3 DNA: TGCGCCAGCAGCCAACAACAGGGGGTTCCGGTCGCCGAAGCTTTCTTT

J gene: TRBJ2-5
V gene: TRBV5-4
D gene: NA
clone size: NA
CDR3 protein: CASSPAGRGDGTQYF
CDR3 DNA: TGTGCCAGCAGCCCTGCTGGCAGGGGAGACGGGACCCAGTACTTC

J gene: TRBJ1-4
V gene: TRBV10-1
D gene: NA
clone size: NA
CDR3 protein: CASSLDRIGTNEKLFF
CDR3 DNA: TGCGCCAGCAGTCTGGACAGAATCGGCACTAATGAAAAACTGTTTTTT

J gene: TRBJ2-2
V gene: TRBV10-3
D gene: TRBD1
clone size: NA
CDR3 protein: CAIRGNIGQGADTGELFF
CDR3 DNA: TGTGCCATCAGGGGGAACATCGGACAGGGTGCGGACACCGGGGAGCTGTTTTTT

J gene: TRBJ1-2
V gene: TRBV11-2
D gene: TRBD1
clone size: NA
CDR3 protein: CASRTGTDYGYTF
CDR3 DNA: TGTGCCAGCAGAACCGGGACAGACTATGGCTACACCTTC

J gene: TRBJ2-7
V gene: TRBV23-1
D gene: NA
clone size: once
CDR3 protein: CASSQGQGEQYF
CDR3 DNA: TGCGCCAGCAGTCAAGGTCAGGGCGAGCAGTACTTC

J gene: TRBJ1-6
V gene: TRBV7-9
D gene: TRBD1
clone size: NA
CDR3 protein: CASRPTGGNSNSPLHF
CDR3 DNA: TGTGCCAGCAGACCTACAGGGGGCAACTCTAATTCACCCCTCCACTTT

J gene: TRBJ2-3
V gene: TRBV5-1
D gene: TRBD1
clone size: once
CDR3 protein: CASSTTGGGTDTQYF
CDR3 DNA: TGCGCCAGCAGCACGACAGGGGGCGGCACAGATACGCAGTATTTT

J gene: TRBJ2-7
V gene: TRBV7-3
D gene: TRBD2
clone size: NA
CDR3 protein: CASSLTAGGPAEQYF
CDR3 DNA: TGTGCCAGCAGCTTAACAGCGGGAGGGCCCGCCGAGCAGTACTTC

J gene: TRBJ2-7
V gene: TRBV25-1
D gene: NA
clone size: NA
CDR3 protein: CASSTQGGHYEQYF
CDR3 DNA: TGTGCCAGCAGTACGCAGGGTGGCCACTACGAGCAGTACTTC